Listed below are T cell receptor beta chains from one sample, sequenced in a study of tumor-infiltrating lymphocytes in primary liver carcinoma. TCRdb independently ran MiXCR on the multiplex PCR reads; one entry per CDR3 protein. The table lists about 74,000 distinct CDR3 sequences, approximately 70% of them singletons, with about 27% in the top ten. The sequenced sample consisted of liver tumor tissue from sampling region 4. Receptor source: a man in his forties with primary liver carcinoma and hepatitis B virus infection. CDR3s include the opening cysteine and the closing phenylalanine or tryptophan. The D gene is left open where the match is weak. Clone size is shown for a subset of rows, as once, few, many or a class of expanded clone.

V	size	J	D	CDR3	DNA
TRBV6-6	NA	TRBJ1-1	NA	CASRRRENTETFF	TGTGCCAGCAGGCGACGGGAGAACACTGAAACTTTCTTT
TRBV7-8	few	TRBJ2-5	TRBD1	CASSVLGQGARETQYF	TGTGCCAGCAGCGTCCTGGGACAGGGGGCGCGGGAGACCCAGTACTTC
TRBV15	many	TRBJ2-7	TRBD2	CATSALTSGNYEQYF	TGTGCCACCAGCGCTCTAACTAGCGGGAACTACGAGCAGTACTTC
TRBV28	many	TRBJ1-5	NA	CASSNIRGNQPQHF	TGTGCCAGCAGCAATATCAGGGGCAATCAGCCCCAGCATTTT
TRBV6-1	NA	TRBJ2-7	NA	CASSQYGYEQYF	TGTGCCAGCAGTCAATACGGCTACGAGCAGTACTTC
TRBV11-1	NA	TRBJ2-1	TRBD2	CVGSLGLAGEVNNEQLF	TGTGTCGGCAGCCTGGGACTAGCGGGAGAAGTTAACAATGAGCAGCTCTTC
TRBV12-3/TRBV12-4	NA	TRBJ1-5	NA	CASSLARGPNQPQHF	TGTGCCAGCAGTTTAGCCCGGGGTCCTAATCAGCCCCAGCATTTT
TRBV11-2	NA	TRBJ2-1	NA	CDSSLDLSYEQFF	TGTGACAGCAGCTTAGATCTGTCCTATGAGCAGTTCTTC
TRBV6-1	NA	TRBJ2-3	NA	CVSSVFTDTRYF	TGTGTCAGCAGTGTATTCACAGATACGCGGTATTTT
TRBV9	few	TRBJ2-5	TRBD1	CASSVAGTGGQETQYF	TGTGCCAGCAGCGTAGCTGGGACAGGGGGCCAAGAGACCCAGTACTTC
TRBV6-5	NA	TRBJ2-1	TRBD2	CASNWSGTSASYNEQFF	TGTGCCAGCAATTGGTCCGGCACTAGCGCCTCCTACAATGAGCAGTTCTTC
TRBV20-1	NA	TRBJ1-1	NA	CSAKGQSTEAFF	TGCAGTGCTAAAGGACAGAGCACTGAAGCTTTCTTT
TRBV24-1	NA	TRBJ2-6	NA	CATSTAISGANVLTF	TGTGCCACCAGTACAGCGATCTCTGGGGCCAACGTCCTGACTTTC
TRBV7-8	NA	TRBJ2-1	NA	CASSLGSLSDINEQFF	TGTGCCAGCAGCTTAGGGTCCCTCTCCGACATCAATGAGCAGTTCTTC
TRBV6-5	NA	TRBJ2-7	NA	CASSYSREQNF	TGTGCCAGCAGTTACTCGCGAGAGCAAAACTTC
TRBV10-3	NA	TRBJ2-2	NA	CAISGSTLTNTGELFF	TGTGCAATCAGTGGATCGACCCTTACTAACACCGGGGAGCTGTTTTTT
TRBV5-6	many	TRBJ1-1	TRBD1	CASSLEVSDRGRSTEAFF	TGTGCCAGCAGCTTGGAAGTTAGTGACAGGGGGCGAAGCACTGAAGCTTTCTTT
TRBV4-2	many	TRBJ2-1	TRBD2	CASSQGPPGLAGGEQFF	TGTGCCAGCAGCCAAGGTCCACCGGGACTAGCGGGAGGCGAGCAGTTCTTC